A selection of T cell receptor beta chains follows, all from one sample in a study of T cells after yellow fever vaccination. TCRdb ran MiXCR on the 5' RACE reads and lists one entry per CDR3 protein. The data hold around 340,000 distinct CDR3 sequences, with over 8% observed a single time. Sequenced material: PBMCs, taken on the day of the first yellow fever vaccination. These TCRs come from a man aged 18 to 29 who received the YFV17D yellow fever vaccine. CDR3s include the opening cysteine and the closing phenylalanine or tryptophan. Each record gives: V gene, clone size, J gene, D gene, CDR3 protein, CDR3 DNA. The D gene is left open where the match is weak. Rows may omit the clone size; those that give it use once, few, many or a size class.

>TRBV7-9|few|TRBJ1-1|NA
CASSTTRIAFF
TGTGCCAGCAGCACGACCAGGATCGCTTTCTTT
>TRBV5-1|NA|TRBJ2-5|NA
CASSLVGPYQETQYF
TGCGCCAGCAGCTTGGTTGGACCCTATCAAGAGACCCAGTACTTC
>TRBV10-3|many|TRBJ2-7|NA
CATVGRYEQYF
TGTGCCACCGTGGGTCGGTACGAGCAGTACTTC
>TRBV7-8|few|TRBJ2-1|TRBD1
CASSLTGGRDNEQFF
TGTGCCAGCAGCCTGACAGGGGGTAGAGACAATGAGCAGTTCTTC
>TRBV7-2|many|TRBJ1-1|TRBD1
CASSFDRGEAFF
TGTGCCAGCAGCTTCGACAGGGGAGAGGCTTTCTTT
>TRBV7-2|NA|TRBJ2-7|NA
CASSPYRVGYEQYF
TGTGCCAGCAGCCCCTACAGGGTCGGCTACGAGCAGTACTTC
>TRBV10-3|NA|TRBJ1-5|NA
CAISESKLAGSNQPQHF
TGTGCCATCAGTGAGTCGAAATTGGCAGGGAGCAATCAGCCCCAGCATTTT
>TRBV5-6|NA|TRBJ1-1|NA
CASSLGRAFEAFF
TGTGCCAGCAGCTTGGGCAGGGCATTTGAAGCTTTCTTT
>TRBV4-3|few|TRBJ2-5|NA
CASSQESGSGETQYF
TGCGCCAGCAGCCAAGAATCGGGTTCAGGAGAGACCCAGTACTTC
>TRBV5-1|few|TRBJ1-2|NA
CASSQGGGTHGYTF
TGCGCCAGCAGCCAGGGTGGGGGTACGCATGGCTACACCTTC
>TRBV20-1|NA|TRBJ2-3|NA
CSAPRGDTQYF
TGCAGTGCTCCACGTGGGGATACGCAGTATTTT
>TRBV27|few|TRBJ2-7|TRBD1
CASSLFGTGPLGEQYF
TGTGCCAGCAGTTTATTTGGGACAGGCCCCTTAGGCGAGCAGTACTTC
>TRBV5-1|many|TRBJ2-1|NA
CASSVPGNEQFF
TGCGCCAGCAGCGTACCGGGGAATGAGCAGTTCTTC
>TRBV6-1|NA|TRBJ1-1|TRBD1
CASARTGVNPEAFF
TGTGCCAGCGCCCGGACAGGGGTTAACCCTGAAGCTTTCTTT
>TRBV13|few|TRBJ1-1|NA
CASSLGAAREAFF
TGTGCCAGCAGCTTAGGTGCGGCGCGCGAAGCTTTCTTT
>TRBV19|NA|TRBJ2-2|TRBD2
CASMREKSNLNTGELFF
TGTGCCAGTATGCGGGAGAAATCGAATCTGAACACCGGGGAGCTGTTTTTT
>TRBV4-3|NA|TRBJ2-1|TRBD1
CASSQVVTGQGPYNEQFF
TGCGCCAGCAGCCAAGTAGTGACCGGACAGGGCCCCTACAATGAGCAGTTCTTC
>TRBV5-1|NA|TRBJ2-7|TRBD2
CASSLDSGGNYEQYF
TGCGCCAGCAGCTTGGATAGCGGGGGGAACTACGAGCAGTACTTC
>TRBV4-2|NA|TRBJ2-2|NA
CASSQDRWGSGTGELFF
TGTGCCAGCAGCCAAGATCGGTGGGGCTCGGGAACCGGGGAGCTGTTTTTT
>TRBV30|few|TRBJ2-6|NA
CAWEESGANVLTF
TGTGCCTGGGAGGAGTCTGGGGCCAACGTCCTGACTTTC
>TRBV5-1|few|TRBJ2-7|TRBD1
CASSIAGTGASEQYF
TGCGCCAGCAGCATCGCCGGGACAGGGGCCTCCGAGCAGTACTTC
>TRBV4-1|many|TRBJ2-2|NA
CASSQRRDVAGELFF
TGCGCCAGCAGCCAAAGGAGGGATGTCGCCGGGGAGCTGTTTTTT
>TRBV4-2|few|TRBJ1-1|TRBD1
CASRSPEQGHTEAFF
TGTGCCAGCAGGTCCCCGGAACAGGGGCACACTGAAGCTTTCTTT
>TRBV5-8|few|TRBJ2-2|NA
CASSFRGAGNTGELFF
TGTGCCAGCAGCTTTCGGGGGGCAGGAAACACCGGGGAGCTGTTTTTT
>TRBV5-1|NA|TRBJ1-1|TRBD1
CASSLPDRVGTEAFF
TGCGCCAGCAGCTTACCGGACAGGGTGGGCACTGAAGCTTTCTTT
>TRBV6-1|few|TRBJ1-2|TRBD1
CASSARTGSSYGYTF
TGTGCCAGCAGTGCCAGGACAGGTTCCTCCTATGGCTACACCTTC
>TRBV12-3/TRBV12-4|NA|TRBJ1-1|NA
CASSFTNTEAFF
TGTGCCAGCAGTTTTACCAACACTGAAGCTTTCTTT
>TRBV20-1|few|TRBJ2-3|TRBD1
CSASGAQGAYDTQYF
TGCAGTGCTAGTGGCGCACAGGGGGCTTACGATACGCAGTATTTT
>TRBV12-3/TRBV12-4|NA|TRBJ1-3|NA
CASTNGGHFTRPGGNTIYF
TGTGCCAGCACTAACGGTGGGCACTTTACTAGGCCTGGTGGAAACACCATATATTTT
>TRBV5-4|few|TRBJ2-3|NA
CASSLARGTPDTQYF
TGTGCCAGCAGCTTGGCCCGAGGGACCCCCGATACGCAGTATTTT
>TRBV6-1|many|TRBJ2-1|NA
CASRPLAGVNEQFF
TGTGCCAGCAGACCCCTCGCAGGGGTGAATGAGCAGTTCTTC
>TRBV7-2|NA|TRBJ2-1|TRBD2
CASSLSSGGAQNEQFF
TGTGCCAGCAGCTTATCTAGCGGGGGGGCGCAGAATGAGCAGTTCTTC
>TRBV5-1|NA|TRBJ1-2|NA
CASGLAPGNGYTF
TGCGCCAGCGGCTTGGCTCCAGGGAATGGCTACACCTTC
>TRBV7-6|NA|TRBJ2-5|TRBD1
CASSLPQGTGVIEVRETQYF
TGTGCCAGCAGCTTACCCCAGGGGACAGGGGTCATCGAAGTAAGGGAGACCCAGTACTTC
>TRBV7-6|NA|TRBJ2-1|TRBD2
CASSPLAGGRDEQFF
TGTGCCAGCAGCCCGCTGGCGGGGGGGCGGGATGAGCAGTTCTTC
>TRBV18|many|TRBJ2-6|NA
CASSPRGASGANVLTF
TGTGCCAGCTCACCAAGGGGGGCCTCTGGGGCCAACGTCCTGACTTTC
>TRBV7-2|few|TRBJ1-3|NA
CASGTQVHSGNTIYF
TGTGCCAGCGGAACACAGGTCCACTCTGGAAACACCATATATTTT
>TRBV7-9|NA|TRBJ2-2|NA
CASSLSYRGSNTGELFF
TGTGCCAGCAGCTTAAGTTATCGGGGTTCGAACACCGGGGAGCTGTTTTTT
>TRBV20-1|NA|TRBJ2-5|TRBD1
CSVADRGFGTQYF
TGCAGTGTCGCAGACAGGGGTTTTGGGACCCAGTACTTC
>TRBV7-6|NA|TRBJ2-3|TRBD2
CASSYGGAQDTQYF
TGTGCCAGCAGCTACGGGGGGGCACAAGATACGCAGTATTTT
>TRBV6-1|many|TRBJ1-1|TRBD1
CASSEAWEGARLTFF
TGTGCCAGCAGTGAAGCGTGGGAGGGGGCACGTTTAACTTTCTTT
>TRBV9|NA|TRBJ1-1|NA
CASSKGREGTEAFF
TGTGCCAGCAGCAAGGGACGGGAGGGGACTGAAGCTTTCTTT